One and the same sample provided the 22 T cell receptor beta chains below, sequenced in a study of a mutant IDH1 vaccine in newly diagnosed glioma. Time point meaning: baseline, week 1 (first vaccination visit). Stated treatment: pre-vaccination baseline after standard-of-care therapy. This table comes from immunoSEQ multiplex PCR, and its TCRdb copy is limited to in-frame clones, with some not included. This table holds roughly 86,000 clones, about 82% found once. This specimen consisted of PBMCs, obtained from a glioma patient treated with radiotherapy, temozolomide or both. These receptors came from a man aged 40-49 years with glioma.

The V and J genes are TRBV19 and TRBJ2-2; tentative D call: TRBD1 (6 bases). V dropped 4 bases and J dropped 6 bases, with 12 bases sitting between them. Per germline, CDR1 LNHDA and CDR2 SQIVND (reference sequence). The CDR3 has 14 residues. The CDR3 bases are TGTGCCAGTAGTAGGCAGGGGAGTGCCGGGGAGCTGTTTTTT. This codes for CASSRQGSAGELFF. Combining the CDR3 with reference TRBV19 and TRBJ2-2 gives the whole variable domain DGGITQSPKYLFRKEGQNVTLSCEQNLNHDAMYWYRQDPGQGLRLIYYSQIVNDFQKGDIAEGYSVSREKKESFPLTVTSAQKNPTAFYLCASSRQGSAGELFFGEGSRLTVL.

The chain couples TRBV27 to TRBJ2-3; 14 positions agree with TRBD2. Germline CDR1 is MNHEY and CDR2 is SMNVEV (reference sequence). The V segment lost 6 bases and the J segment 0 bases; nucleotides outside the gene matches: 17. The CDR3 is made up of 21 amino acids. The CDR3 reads CASSSGWGTSGSVRSTDTQYF. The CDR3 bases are TGTGCCAGCAGCTCAGGGTGGGGGACTAGCGGGAGTGTTCGAAGCACAGATACGCAGTATTTT.

CDR3 protein: CASSLRGVENGNEKLFF. The CDR3 region has the DNA TGCGCCAGCAGCCTCCGGGGGGTGGAGAATGGTAATGAAAAACTGTTTTTT. The chain joins TRBV5-1 to TRBJ1-4; possible D gene TRBD1, 5 bases. Trimming shortened V by 4 bases and J by 4 bases, and 20 bases separated the two germline ends. The CDR3 consists of 17 residues. Germline V gene lookup returns CDR1 SGHRS and CDR2 YFSETQ.

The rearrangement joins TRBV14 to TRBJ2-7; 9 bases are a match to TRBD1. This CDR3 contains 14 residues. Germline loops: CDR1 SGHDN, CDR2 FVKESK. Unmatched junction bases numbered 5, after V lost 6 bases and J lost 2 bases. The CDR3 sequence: CASSPRDRAYEQYF. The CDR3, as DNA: TGTGCCAGCAGTCCCCGGGACAGGGCCTACGAGCAGTACTTC. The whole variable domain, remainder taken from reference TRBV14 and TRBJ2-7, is EAGVTQFPSHSVIEKGQTVTLRCDPISGHDNLYWYRRVMGKEIKFLLHFVKESKQDESGMPNNRFLAERTGGTYSTLKVQPAELEDSGVYFCASSPRDRAYEQYFGPGTRLTVT.

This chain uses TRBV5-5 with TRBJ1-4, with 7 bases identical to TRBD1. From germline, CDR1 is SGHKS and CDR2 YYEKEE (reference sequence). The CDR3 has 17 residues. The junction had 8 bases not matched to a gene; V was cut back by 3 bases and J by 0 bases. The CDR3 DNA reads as TGTGCCAGCAGCTCGACCGGGACAGCTGCAACTAATGAAAAACTGTTTTTT. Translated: CASSSTGTAATNEKLFF.

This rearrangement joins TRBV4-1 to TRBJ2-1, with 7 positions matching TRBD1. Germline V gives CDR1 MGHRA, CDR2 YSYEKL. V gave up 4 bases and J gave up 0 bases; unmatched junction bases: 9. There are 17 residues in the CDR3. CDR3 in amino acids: CASSPQGTASSYNEQFF. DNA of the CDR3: TGCGCCAGCAGCCCCCAGGGGACAGCGAGCTCCTACAATGAGCAGTTCTTC.

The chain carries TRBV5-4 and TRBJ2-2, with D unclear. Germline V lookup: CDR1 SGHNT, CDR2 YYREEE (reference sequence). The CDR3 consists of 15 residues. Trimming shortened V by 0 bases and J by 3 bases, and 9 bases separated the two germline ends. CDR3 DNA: TGTGCCAGCAGCTTGGACAGCTGGGACACCGGGGAGCTGTTTTTT. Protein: CASSLDSWDTGELFF.

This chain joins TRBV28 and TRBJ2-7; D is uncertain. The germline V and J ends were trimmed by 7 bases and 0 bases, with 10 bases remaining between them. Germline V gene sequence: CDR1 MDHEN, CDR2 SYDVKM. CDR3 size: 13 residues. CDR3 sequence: CASIAQSSYEQYF. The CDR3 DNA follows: TGTGCCAGCATTGCTCAAAGCTCCTACGAGCAGTACTTC.

The CDR3 sequence is CASSLAGGVPYEQYF. Written as DNA, the CDR3 is TGTGCCAGCAGCTTGGCCGGGGGGGTTCCCTACGAGCAGTACTTC. The rearrangement links TRBV5-5 to TRBJ2-7; 8 positions match TRBD2. CDR3 length equals 15 residues. The germline V gene encodes CDR1 SGHKS and CDR2 YYEKEE (reference sequence). The V segment lost 0 bases and the J segment 2 bases; nucleotides outside the gene matches: 4.

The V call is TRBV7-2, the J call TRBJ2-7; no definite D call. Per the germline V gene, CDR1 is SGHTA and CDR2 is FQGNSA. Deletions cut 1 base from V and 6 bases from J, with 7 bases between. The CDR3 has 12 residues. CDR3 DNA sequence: TGTGCCAGCAGCTTAGGTAGAGGCGAGCAGTACTTC. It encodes CASSLGRGEQYF. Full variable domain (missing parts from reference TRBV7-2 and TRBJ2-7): GAGVSQSPSNKVTEKGKDVELRCDPISGHTALYWYRQSLGQGLEFLIYFQGNSAPDKSGLPSDRFSAERTGGSVSTLTIQRTQQEDSAVYLCASSLGRGEQYFGPGTRLTVT.

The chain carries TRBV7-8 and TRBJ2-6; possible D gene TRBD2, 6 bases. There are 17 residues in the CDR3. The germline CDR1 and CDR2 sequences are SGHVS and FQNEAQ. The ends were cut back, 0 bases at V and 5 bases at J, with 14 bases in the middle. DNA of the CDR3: TGTGCCAGCAGCTTAGCGCTCCTGGGGGGAAGGGCCAACGTCCTGACTTTC. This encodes CASSLALLGGRANVLTF.

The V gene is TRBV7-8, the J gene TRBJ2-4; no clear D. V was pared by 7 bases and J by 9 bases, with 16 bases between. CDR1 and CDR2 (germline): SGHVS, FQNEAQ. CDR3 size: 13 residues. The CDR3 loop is CASTPGIRPIQYF. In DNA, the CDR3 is TGTGCCAGCACCCCGGGTATTCGTCCCATTCAGTACTTC.

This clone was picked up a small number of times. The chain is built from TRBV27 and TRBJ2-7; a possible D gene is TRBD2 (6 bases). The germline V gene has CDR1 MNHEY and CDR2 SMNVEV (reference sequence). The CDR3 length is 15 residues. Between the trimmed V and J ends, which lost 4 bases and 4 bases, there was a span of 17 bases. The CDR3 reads CASSSQVAGRYEQYF. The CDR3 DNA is TGTGCCAGCAGTTCCCAGGTGGCGGGAAGGTACGAGCAGTACTTC.

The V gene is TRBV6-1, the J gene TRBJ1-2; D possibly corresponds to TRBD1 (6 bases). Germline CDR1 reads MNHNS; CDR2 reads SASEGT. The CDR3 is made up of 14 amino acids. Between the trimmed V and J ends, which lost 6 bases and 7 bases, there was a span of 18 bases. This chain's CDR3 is CASRTTGSSGGYTF. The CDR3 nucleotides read TGTGCCAGCAGGACCACAGGGAGTAGCGGTGGCTACACCTTC.

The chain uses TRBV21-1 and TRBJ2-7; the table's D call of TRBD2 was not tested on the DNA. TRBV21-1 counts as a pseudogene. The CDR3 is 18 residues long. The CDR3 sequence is CASSKDPPAGLVGYEQYF. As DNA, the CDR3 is TGTGCCAGCAGCAAAGACCCACCCGCGGGGCTGGTCGGCTACGAGCAGTACTTC.

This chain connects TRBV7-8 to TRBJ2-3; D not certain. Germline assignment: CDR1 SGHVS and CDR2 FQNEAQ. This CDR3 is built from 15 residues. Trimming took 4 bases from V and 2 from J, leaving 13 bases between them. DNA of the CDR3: TGTGCCAGCAGCTCCTCGGCCTATAACACAGATACGCAGTATTTT. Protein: CASSSSAYNTDTQYF.

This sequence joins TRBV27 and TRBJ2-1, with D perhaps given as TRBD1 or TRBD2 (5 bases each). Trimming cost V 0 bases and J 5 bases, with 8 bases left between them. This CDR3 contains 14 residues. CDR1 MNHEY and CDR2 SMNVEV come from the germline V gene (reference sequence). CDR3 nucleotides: TGTGCCAGCAGTTTATCGTGGGGGAACAATGAGCAGTTCTTC. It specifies CASSLSWGNNEQFF.

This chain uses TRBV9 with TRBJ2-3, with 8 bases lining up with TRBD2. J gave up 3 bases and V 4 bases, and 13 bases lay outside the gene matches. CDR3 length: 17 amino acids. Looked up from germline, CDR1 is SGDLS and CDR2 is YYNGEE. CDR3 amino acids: CASSQRGGAGVTDTQYF. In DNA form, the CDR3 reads TGTGCCAGCAGCCAAAGAGGGGGAGCGGGAGTTACAGATACGCAGTATTTT. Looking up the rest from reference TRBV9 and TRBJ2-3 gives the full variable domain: DSGVTQTPKHLITATGQRVTLRCSPRSGDLSVYWYQQSLDQGLQFLIQYYNGEERAKGNILERFSAQQFPDLHSELNLSSLELGDSALYFCASSQRGGAGVTDTQYFGPGTRLTVL.

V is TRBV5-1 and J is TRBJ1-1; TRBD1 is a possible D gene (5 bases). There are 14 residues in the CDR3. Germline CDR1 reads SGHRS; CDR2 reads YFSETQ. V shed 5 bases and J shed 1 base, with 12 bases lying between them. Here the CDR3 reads CASRGEGQNTEAFF. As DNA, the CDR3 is TGCGCCAGCAGGGGGGAAGGGCAGAACACTGAAGCTTTCTTT.

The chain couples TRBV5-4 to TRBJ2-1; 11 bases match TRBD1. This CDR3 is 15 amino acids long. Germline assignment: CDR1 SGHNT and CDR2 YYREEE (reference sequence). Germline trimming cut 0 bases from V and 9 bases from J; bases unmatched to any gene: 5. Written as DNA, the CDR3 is TGTGCCAGCAGCTTGGTAGGACAGGGGGCAGGTGAGCAGTTCTTC. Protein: CASSLVGQGAGEQFF. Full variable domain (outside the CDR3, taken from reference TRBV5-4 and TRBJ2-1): ETGVTQSPTHLIKTRGQQVTLRCSSQSGHNTVSWYQQALGQGPQFIFQYYREEENGRGNFPPRFSGLQFPNYSSELNVNALELDDSALYLCASSLVGQGAGEQFFGPGTRLTVL.

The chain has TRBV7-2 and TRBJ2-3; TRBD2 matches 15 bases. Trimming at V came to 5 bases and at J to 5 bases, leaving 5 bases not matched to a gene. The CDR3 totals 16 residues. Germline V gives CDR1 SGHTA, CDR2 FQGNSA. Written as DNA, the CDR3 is TGTGCCAGCAGCACCGGACTAGCGGGGGGGCAAGATACGCAGTATTTT. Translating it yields CASSTGLAGGQDTQYF.

The CDR3 DNA follows: TGTGCCAGCAGCTCGCCCTACAGGGAGAACTATGGCTACACCTTC. This gives the protein CASSSPYRENYGYTF. This chain links TRBV5-6 with TRBJ1-2, with D possibly TRBD1 on 6 matching bases. CDR1 and CDR2 from the germline V gene are SGHDT and YYEEEE. The V gene lost 3 bases and the J gene lost 2 bases, with 14 bases spanning the gap. The CDR3 runs 15 residues.